This T cell receptor beta chain was sequenced during a study of blood T cell repertoires in COVID-19. Background on the study: Samples representing acute and convalescent COVID-19 were sourced from the United States, Italy and Spain. In each case, the material was cDNA or gDNA derived from T cells, B-cell-depleted T cells, or PBMCs.

CDR1 is LGHNT and CDR2 is FRNRAP in the germline V gene. V shed 2 bases, J shed 7 bases, and the junction held 5 bases outside the gene matches. The CDR3 covers 15 residues. Original analysis: How many nucleated cells were present was estimated from reference gene primer amplification. The repertoire was sequenced with immunoSEQ multiplex PCR; TCRdb's copy has only in-frame clones and lacks some. The V and J calls and clone size are taken from that table; D and trimming were inferred from the DNA. The sample has 80,000 to 85,000 clones; less than 85% are singletons. This rearrangement joins TRBV12-5 to TRBJ2-2, with 9 bases that match TRBD1. The receptor comes from a human donor in a cohort sampled during active COVID-19. The sample consisted of peripheral blood. CDR3 coding DNA: TGTGCTAGTGGTTTGATTGGACAGGGGTTCGGGGAGCTGTTTTTT. It specifies CASGLIGQGFGELFF.